Listed below are T cell receptor beta chains from one sample, sequenced in a study of blood T cells in healthy people across ages. TCRdb reanalysed the 5' RACE reads using MiXCR and keeps one entry per CDR3 protein. The table includes roughly 1 million distinct CDR3 sequences, 25% detected once. The data were also submitted as part of a second study, on T cells of mothers and their children.

The sequenced sample was blood. The origin of the receptors is a girl between 2 and 10 years old in good health. Each CDR3 is given without its conserved first and last residue. D genes are given only for firm matches.

J gene	D gene	V gene	CDR3 protein
TRBJ2-7	TRBD1	TRBV29-1	SVAMGQGWYEQY
TRBJ1-1	-	TRBV12-3/TRBV12-4	VSSLGLGAF
-	-	TRBV4-1	ASSQDTGFDEQY
TRBJ2-1	TRBD1	TRBV28	ASSYRQGDKKQF
-	TRBD2	TRBV2	ASSEEIAGDFETQY
TRBJ1-1	-	TRBV12-3/TRBV12-4	ASSLPGVPEAF
TRBJ1-3	-	TRBV6-6	ASRLPSGNTIC
TRBJ2-1	-	TRBV11-2	ASSPGVGAYEQF
TRBJ2-2	-	TRBV12-5	ASGLRGTGELF
TRBJ2-1	TRBD1	TRBV24-1	ATSDPGTAHNEQF
TRBJ2-5	TRBD2	TRBV20-1	SPSSGGQETQY
TRBJ2-2	TRBD2	TRBV3-1	ASSLRTSGRAGELF